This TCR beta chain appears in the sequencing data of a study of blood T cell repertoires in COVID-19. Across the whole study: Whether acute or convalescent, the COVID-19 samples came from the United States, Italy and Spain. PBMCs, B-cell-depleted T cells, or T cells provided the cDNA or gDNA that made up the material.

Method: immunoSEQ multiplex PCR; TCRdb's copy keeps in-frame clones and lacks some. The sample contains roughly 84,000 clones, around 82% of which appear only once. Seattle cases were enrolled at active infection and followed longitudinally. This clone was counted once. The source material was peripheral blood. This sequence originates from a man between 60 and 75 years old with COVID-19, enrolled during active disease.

The CDR3 loop is CASSSDKWPETQYF. CDR3 nucleotides: TGTGCCAGCAGCTCTGACAAATGGCCAGAGACCCAGTACTTC. V usage is TRBV11-2 and J usage is TRBJ2-5; D is ambiguous. The CDR3 is 14 amino acids. V lost 4 bases and J lost 4, with 13 bases in between. CDR1 and CDR2 from the germline V gene are SGHAT and FQNNGV.